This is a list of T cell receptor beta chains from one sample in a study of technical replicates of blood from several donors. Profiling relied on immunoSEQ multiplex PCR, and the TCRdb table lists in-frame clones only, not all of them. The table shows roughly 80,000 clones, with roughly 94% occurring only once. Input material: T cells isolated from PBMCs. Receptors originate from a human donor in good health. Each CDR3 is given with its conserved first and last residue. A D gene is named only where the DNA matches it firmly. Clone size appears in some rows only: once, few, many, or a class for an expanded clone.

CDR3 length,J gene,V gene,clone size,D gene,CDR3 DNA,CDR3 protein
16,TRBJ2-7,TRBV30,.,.,TGTGCCTGGAGTGTACTCGGGCTAGCGATCTCCTACGAGCAGTACTTC,CAWSVLGLAISYEQYF
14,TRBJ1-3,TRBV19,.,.,TGTGCCAGTAGTATACAGGTGACTGGAAACACCATATATTTT,CASSIQVTGNTIYF
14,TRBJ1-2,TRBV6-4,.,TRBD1,TGTGCCAGCAGTGACTCGACAGGGGCCTATGGCTACACCTTC,CASSDSTGAYGYTF
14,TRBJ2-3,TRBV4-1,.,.,TGCGCCAGCAGCCCCTACGAGGAAGCAGATACGCAGTATTTT,CASSPYEEADTQYF
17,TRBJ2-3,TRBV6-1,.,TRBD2,TGTGCCAGCAGTGATTCTCTGGCTAGCGGGAGTACTAATACGCAGTATTTT,CASSDSLASGSTNTQYF
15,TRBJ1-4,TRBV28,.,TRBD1,TGTGCCAGCAGTACTCTCGGGACAGGTCGCGAAAAACTGTTTTTT,CASSTLGTGREKLFF
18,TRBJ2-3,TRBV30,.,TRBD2,TGTGCCCGGACGCAAACAAAGCTAGCGGGAGTTCCCACAGATACGCAGTATTTT,CARTQTKLAGVPTDTQYF
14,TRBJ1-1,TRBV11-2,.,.,TGTGCCAGCAGCGCGGGACGGGAGAACACTGAAGCTTTCTTT,CASSAGRENTEAFF
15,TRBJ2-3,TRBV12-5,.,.,TGTGCTAGTGGTTTGGTACCACTCGACACAGATACGCAGTATTTT,CASGLVPLDTDTQYF
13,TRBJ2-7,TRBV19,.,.,TGTGCCAGTAGGACAAGGCTCTCTCCCGAGCAGTACTTC,CASRTRLSPEQYF
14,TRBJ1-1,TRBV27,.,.,TGTGCCAGCAGTCCAATGGGGGCAGGCACTGAAGCTTTCTTT,CASSPMGAGTEAFF
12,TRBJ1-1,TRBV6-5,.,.,TGTGCCAGCAGGGCCTGGGAGACTGAAGCTTTCTTT,CASRAWETEAFF
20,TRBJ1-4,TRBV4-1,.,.,TGCGCCAGCAGCCAAGAGTCCAGACCGACGGGAGTTGCCACGAATGAAAAACTGTTTTTT,CASSQESRPTGVATNEKLFF
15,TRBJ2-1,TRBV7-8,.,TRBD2,TGTGCCAGCAGCCTACTAGCGGGAGTGTACAATGAGCAGTTCTTC,CASSLLAGVYNEQFF
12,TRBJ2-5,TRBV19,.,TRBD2,TGTGCCGCGGGAGGAATACAAGAGACCCAGTACTTC,CAAGGIQETQYF
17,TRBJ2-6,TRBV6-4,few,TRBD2,TGTGCCAGCAGTGACTCGTCTAGCGGGACTGGGGCCAACGTCCTGACTTTC,CASSDSSSGTGANVLTF
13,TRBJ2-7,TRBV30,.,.,TGTGCCGCGGAACGTGTCAGCTCCTACGAGCAGTACTTC,CAAERVSSYEQYF
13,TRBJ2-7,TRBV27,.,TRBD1,TGTGCCAGCACCGAGACAGGGACCTACGAGCAGTACTTC,CASTETGTYEQYF
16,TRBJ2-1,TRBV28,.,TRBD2,TGTGCCAGCAGTTCTGTAGCGGGAGGGCCCTACAATGAGCAGTTCTTC,CASSSVAGGPYNEQFF
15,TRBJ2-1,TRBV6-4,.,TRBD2,TGTGCCAGCAGTGAATCAGCGGGAGATGTTTATGAGCAGTTCTTC,CASSESAGDVYEQFF
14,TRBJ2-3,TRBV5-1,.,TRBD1,TGCGCCAGCAGCTTACGGGACAGAGGAGATACGCAGTATTTT,CASSLRDRGDTQYF
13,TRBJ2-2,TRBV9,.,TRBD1,TGTGCCAGCAGCGCGACAGGGACCGGGGAGCTGTTTTTT,CASSATGTGELFF
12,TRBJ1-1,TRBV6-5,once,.,TGTGCCAGCAACGCGGGTAGCGCCGAAGCTTTCTTT,CASNAGSAEAFF
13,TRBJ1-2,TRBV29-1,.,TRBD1,TGCAGCGTTTGGACAGGGACAAACTATGGCTACACCTTC,CSVWTGTNYGYTF
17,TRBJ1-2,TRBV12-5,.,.,TGTGCTAGTGGTTTGGTACCCCCCGGGGAGGGGAACTATGGCTACACCTTC,CASGLVPPGEGNYGYTF
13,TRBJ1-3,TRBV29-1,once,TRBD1,TGCAGCGTTTATGACAGGGGACGAAACACCATATATTTT,CSVYDRGRNTIYF
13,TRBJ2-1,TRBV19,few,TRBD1,TGTGCCAGTAGTTCCGACAGGGGTGGTGAGCAGTTCTTC,CASSSDRGGEQFF
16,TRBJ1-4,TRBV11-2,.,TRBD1,TGTGCCAGCAGCCTGGGGACAGGGGGTGTGAATGAAAAACTGTTTTTT,CASSLGTGGVNEKLFF
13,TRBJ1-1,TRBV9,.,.,TGTGCCAGCAGCGTAGGAGGGAAGACTGAAGCTTTCTTT,CASSVGGKTEAFF
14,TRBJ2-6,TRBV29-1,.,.,TGCAGCGTTCAGGGGTCGTCTGGGGCCAACGTCCTGACTTTC,CSVQGSSGANVLTF
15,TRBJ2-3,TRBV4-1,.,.,TGCGCCAGCAGCCAAGACAGGGCTTCCACAGATACGCAGTATTTT,CASSQDRASTDTQYF
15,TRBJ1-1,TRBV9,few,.,TGTGCCAGCAGCGTAGTAGACAGTGGAAGCACTGAAGCTTTCTTT,CASSVVDSGSTEAFF
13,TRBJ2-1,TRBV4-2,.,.,TGTGCCAGCAGCCAGCTAGGTAAAAATGAGCAGTTCTTC,CASSQLGKNEQFF
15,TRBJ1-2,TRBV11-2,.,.,TGTGCCAGCAGCTTAAAAGGTAAGGGGAACTATGGCTACACCTTC,CASSLKGKGNYGYTF
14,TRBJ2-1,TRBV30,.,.,TGTGCCTGGCGGGCGGGGAGAGCCTACAATGAGCAGTTCTTC,CAWRAGRAYNEQFF
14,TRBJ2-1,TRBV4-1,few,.,TGCGCCAGCGAGGGACTCTACTTGTTGGGTGAGCAGTTCTTC,CASEGLYLLGEQFF
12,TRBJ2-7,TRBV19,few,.,TGTGCCAGTAGTCTCTTAACCGGCGAGCAGTACTTC,CASSLLTGEQYF